These 3 T cell receptor beta chains were sequenced from one sample in a study of response to subunit inactivated influenza vaccine. TCRdb re-analysed the RT-PCR reads in MiXCR, keeping a single row per CDR3 protein. The sample has about 300,000 distinct CDR3 sequences, roughly 22% seen once. The sequencing here drew on PBMCs from blood, taken approximately 20 months after vaccination. Source of these receptors: a man aged 50-75 years who received an inactivated influenza vaccine.

This chain links TRBV30 with TRBJ2-5; TRBD2 matches at 8 bases. Unmatched junction bases numbered 10, after V lost 4 bases and J lost 9 bases. This CDR3 comprises 13 residues. In germline, CDR1 is GTSNPN, CDR2 SVGIG (reference sequence). This CDR3 reads CAWTWTSSGSQYF. CDR3 in DNA: TGTGCCTGGACCTGGACTAGCAGTGGGTCCCAGTACTTC.

This clonotype was observed a few times. The chain recombines TRBV20-1 with TRBJ1-5; D not resolved. Per the germline V gene, CDR1 is DFQATT and CDR2 is SNEGSKA (reference sequence). V shed 0 bases and J shed 2 bases, with 14 bases lying between them. The CDR3 consists of 16 residues. The CDR3 reads CSARDLFRGGNQPQHF. For the CDR3, the DNA is TGCAGTGCTAGAGATTTATTCCGTGGGGGCAATCAGCCCCAGCATTTT.

The chain has TRBV30 and TRBJ1-1; the D gene is possibly TRBD1 (6 bases). CDR3 length: 14 residues. V lost 2 bases and J 0 bases, leaving 10 bases between the germline ends. CDR1 and CDR2 (germline): GTSNPN, SVGIG (reference sequence). CDR3 bases: TGTGCCTGGAGTAATACAGGGCTGAACACTGAAGCTTTCTTT. It translates to CAWSNTGLNTEAFF.